One sample yielded the 21 T cell receptor beta chains listed below, sequenced in a study of T cell repertoires in cytomegalovirus infection. TCRdb re-analysed the reads in MiXCR, keeping a single row per CDR3 protein. The data contain around 340,000 distinct CDR3 sequences, 29% of them singletons. These receptors have no identified antigens. This specimen consisted of cultured PBMCs, obtained from culture after CMV antigen stimulation. Receptors were obtained from a human donor in good health (CMV status not recorded). Some clones in this sample may be carry-over from other donors' samples.

This sequence joins TRBV3-1 and TRBJ2-5; D is uncertain. The ends were cut back, 4 bases at V and 5 bases at J, with 11 bases in the middle. CDR3 length: 13 residues. The germline V gene has CDR1 LGHDT and CDR2 YNNKEL (reference sequence). This CDR3 is CASSRMDPETQYF. Here the CDR3 DNA reads TGTGCCAGCAGCCGAATGGATCCCGAGACCCAGTACTTC.

The chain carries TRBV5-1 and TRBJ1-1, with 7 bases lining up with TRBD1. CDR3 size: 15 residues. The V segment lost 3 bases and the J segment 3 bases; nucleotides outside the gene matches: 8. The germline V gene encodes CDR1 SGHRS and CDR2 YFSETQ. CDR3 DNA sequence: TGCGCCAGCAGCTACGCGGGACAGCCGGACACTGAAGCTTTCTTT. Encoded protein: CASSYAGQPDTEAFF.

This sequence joins TRBV6-2 or TRBV6-3 and TRBJ1-1; the D is unclear. CDR3 length: 12 amino acids. Trimming removed 6 bases at V and 8 bases at J, with 13 bases between. Germline CDR1 MNHEY, CDR2 SVGEGT. CDR3 in amino acids: CASSEFPPEAFF. Written as DNA, the CDR3 is TGTGCCAGCAGCGAATTCCCTCCCGAAGCTTTCTTT.

Only a few counts were recorded for this clonotype. CDR3 amino acids: CASSLISGRGTEAFF. CDR3 in DNA: TGTGCCAGCAGCTTAATTTCGGGCAGGGGCACTGAAGCTTTCTTT. The rearrangement links TRBV7-8 to TRBJ1-1, with a weak D call TRBD1 (6 bases). Trimming stripped 2 bases from V and 4 bases from J, with 14 bases between. Looked up from germline, CDR1 is SGHVS and CDR2 is FQNEAQ. The CDR3 spans 15 residues.

J is TRBJ2-7 and V is TRBV7-6; 8 bases fit TRBD2. This CDR3 is 17 amino acids long. Looked up from germline, CDR1 is SGHVS and CDR2 is FNYEAQ. V shed 1 base, J shed 0 bases, and the junction held 8 bases outside the gene matches. CDR3: CASSLGSASGFSYEQYF. CDR3 coding DNA: TGTGCCAGCAGCTTAGGATCTGCTAGCGGGTTCTCCTACGAGCAGTACTTC. Looking up the rest from reference TRBV7-6 and TRBJ2-7 gives the full variable domain: GAGVSQSPRYKVTKRGQDVALRCDPISGHVSLYWYRQALGQGPEFLTYFNYEAQQDKSGLPNDRFSAERPEGSISTLTIQRTEQRDSAMYRCASSLGSASGFSYEQYFGPGTRLTVT.

The chain joins TRBV5-6 to TRBJ1-4, with 12 bases lining up with TRBD1. The CDR3 extends over 19 amino acids. CDR1 SGHDT and CDR2 YYEEEE come from the germline V gene. The ends lost 2 bases at V and 6 bases at J; junction bases unmatched: 14. In DNA form, the CDR3 reads TGTGCCAGCAGCTTCGATTCCGGGACAGGGGGCTATCCGGATGAAAAACTGTTTTTT. It translates to CASSFDSGTGGYPDEKLFF.

This clonotype has only a few counts. The gene calls are TRBV6-5 and TRBJ1-2, with 9 bases aligning to TRBD1. In germline, CDR1 is MNHEY, CDR2 SVGAGI. The CDR3 extends over 13 amino acids. J lost 7 bases, V lost 4 bases, and 4 bases had no gene match. The CDR3 nucleotides read TGTGCCAGCAGTTTCGACAGGGGGTCTGGCTACACCTTC. Encoded protein: CASSFDRGSGYTF.

The J gene is TRBJ2-7, the V gene TRBV7-2; possibly TRBD2 for D (5 bases). Germline V CDR1 and CDR2: SGHTA, FQGNSA. V gave up 5 bases and J gave up 3 bases, with 17 bases separating them. CDR3 length: 15 residues. Here the CDR3 reads CASSPLTTSYYEQYF. The CDR3 DNA sequence: TGTGCCAGCAGCCCCCTGACTACCTCTTACTACGAGCAGTACTTC. The whole variable domain, remainder taken from reference TRBV7-2 and TRBJ2-7, is GAGVSQSPSNKVTEKGKDVELRCDPISGHTALYWYRQSLGQGLEFLIYFQGNSAPDKSGLPSDRFSAERTGGSVSTLTIQRTQQEDSAVYLCASSPLTTSYYEQYFGPGTRLTVT.

This clonotype was observed at least ten times. The V and J genes are TRBV3-1 and TRBJ2-1, with D unclear. The CDR3 has 13 residues. The germline V and J ends were trimmed by 7 bases and 0 bases, with 7 bases remaining between them. Germline CDR1 reads LGHDT; CDR2 reads YNNKEL (reference sequence). CDR3 in amino acids: CASKAHSYNEQFF. As DNA, the CDR3 is TGTGCCAGCAAGGCCCACTCCTACAATGAGCAGTTCTTC.

The rearrangement uses TRBV6-5 and TRBJ2-1; 10 positions match TRBD2. V shed 1 base, J shed 2 bases, and the junction held 5 bases outside the gene matches. The germline gives CDR1 MNHEY, CDR2 SVGAGI. CDR3 length equals 17 residues. CDR3: CASSYYSSGRTYNEQFF. DNA for the CDR3: TGTGCCAGCAGTTACTACTCTAGCGGGAGAACCTACAATGAGCAGTTCTTC.

This chain links TRBV12-5 with TRBJ1-1; maybe TRBD1 (5 bases). The CDR3 sequence is 14 residues long. In germline, CDR1 is LGHNT, CDR2 FRNRAP. The V end was cut by 3 bases, the J end by 5 bases, with 13 bases between. The CDR3, as DNA: TGTGCTAGTGGTTTATTAGCCTCAGGGACTGAAGCTTTCTTT. It yields the protein CASGLLASGTEAFF. Supplemented by reference TRBV12-5 and TRBJ1-1, the full variable domain reads DARVTQTPRHKVTEMGQEVTMRCQPILGHNTVFWYRQTMMQGLELLAYFRNRAPLDDSGMPKDRFSAEMPDATLATLKIQPSEPRDSAVYFCASGLLASGTEAFFGQGTRLTVV.

The chain links TRBV12-3 or TRBV12-4 to TRBJ1-3; unclear D gene. The CDR3 extends over 13 amino acids. Trimming stripped 6 bases from V and 0 bases from J, with 6 bases between. The CDR3 sequence is CASRIGSGNTIYF. The CDR3 DNA reads as TGTGCCAGCAGGATCGGCTCTGGAAACACCATATATTTT.

This clonotype appeared a few times. The gene calls are TRBV4-1 and TRBJ1-2, with 8 bases aligning to TRBD1. Germline V gene data show CDR1 as MGHRA and CDR2 as YSYEKL. Trimming removed 5 bases from V and 8 bases from J; junction bases left unmatched: 13. This CDR3 comprises 15 residues. The CDR3 coding sequence is TGCGCCAGCAGCGTTTGGGACAGGATACATTCCGGCTACACCTTC. Translating it yields CASSVWDRIHSGYTF.

This clonotype has more than one count but fewer than ten. The chain couples TRBV27 to TRBJ1-5; D is perhaps TRBD1 (5 bases). The CDR3 runs 17 residues. Trimming pared 0 bases from V and 0 bases from J, leaving 12 bases between. Germline CDR1 reads MNHEY; CDR2 reads SMNVEV (reference sequence). The CDR3 coding sequence is TGTGCCAGCAGTTTATCGGCCCGGGGACCTAGCAATCAGCCCCAGCATTTT. Its protein product is CASSLSARGPSNQPQHF.

The rearrangement joins TRBV28 to TRBJ1-1, with 7 bases lining up with TRBD1. The J segment lost 5 bases and the V segment lost 6 bases, leaving 12 bases of the junction unmatched. This CDR3 region has 15 residues. Germline CDR1 is MDHEN and CDR2 is SYDVKM. CDR3 protein: CASRQGGAGETEAFF. CDR3 coding DNA: TGTGCCAGCAGACAAGGGGGCGCAGGCGAAACTGAAGCTTTCTTT.

The rearrangement joins TRBV7-2 to TRBJ1-2; weak D call: TRBD1 (6 bases). CDR1 and CDR2 (germline): SGHTA, FQGNSA. Trimming shortened V by 11 bases and J by 4 bases, and 23 bases separated the two germline ends. The CDR3 consists of 15 residues. CDR3: CAALPKDSPFYGYTF. CDR3 in DNA: TGTGCCGCACTTCCTAAGGACAGCCCATTCTATGGCTACACCTTC. Looking up the rest from reference TRBV7-2 and TRBJ1-2 gives the full variable domain: GAGVSQSPSNKVTEKGKDVELRCDPISGHTALYWYRQSLGQGLEFLIYFQGNSAPDKSGLPSDRFSAERTGGSVSTLTIQRTQQEDSAVYLCAALPKDSPFYGYTFGSGTRLTVV.

The genes are TRBV6-6 and TRBJ2-7, with no clear D. The CDR3 totals 14 residues. V was shortened by 5 bases and J by 5 bases, with 16 bases between the two germline ends. Per germline, CDR1 MNHNY and CDR2 SVGAGI (reference sequence). CDR3 protein: CASSEIGSNHEQYF. The CDR3 nucleotides read TGTGCCAGCAGTGAGATAGGATCGAATCACGAGCAGTACTTC.

The chain links TRBV7-3 to TRBJ1-2, with 9 bases fitting TRBD1. The CDR3 spans 16 residues. Germline lookup yields CDR1 SGHTA and CDR2 FQGTGA. With V trimmed by 5 bases and J by 4 bases, 11 bases remained unmatched. DNA for the CDR3: TGTGCCAGCAGCCCTAAGCCGGGACAGGGAACCTATGGCTACACCTTC. Its translation: CASSPKPGQGTYGYTF.

A word on this clonotype: This may come from a read error, since a much larger clone is one base off. The rearrangement uses TRBV9 and TRBJ2-2; 9 nucleotides line up with TRBD2. This CDR3 region has 14 residues. With 4 bases clipped from V and 5 bases from J, the junction kept 3 bases outside the gene matches. Germline CDR1 SGDLS, CDR2 YYNGEE. CDR3 in DNA: TGTGCCAGCAGCCCGACTAGCGGAACCGGGGAGCTGTTTTTT. It codes for CASSPTSGTGELFF.

The chain employs TRBV4-1 and TRBJ2-2; TRBD2 might be the D (5 bases). Germline values: CDR1 MGHRA, CDR2 YSYEKL. The CDR3 is 15 residues long. The V gene lost 4 bases and the J gene lost 5 bases, with 14 bases spanning the gap. DNA for the CDR3: TGCGCCAGCAGCCTTGCCCGTGGCGGGACCGGGGAGCTGTTTTTT. Its protein product is CASSLARGGTGELFF.

The chain uses TRBV7-3 and TRBJ2-6, with 8 bases fitting TRBD1. The CDR3 totals 18 residues. V shed 5 bases, J shed 4 bases, and the junction held 13 bases outside the gene matches. Germline loops: CDR1 SGHTA, CDR2 FQGTGA. The CDR3 DNA reads as TGTGCCAGCAGCCTATTCGGACAGGGCTCAGGAGGGGCCAACGTCCTGACTTTC. This gives the protein CASSLFGQGSGGANVLTF.